This T cell receptor (delta chain) is from a study of delta chains in infants with herpesvirus infections. TCR cDNA was made from PBMC RNA with gamma- and delta-chain-specific primers. TCRdb re-called the RT-PCR reads using CATT. Of about 1,500 delta-chain clones listed, just under 35% are singletons. Trimming took 8 bases from V and 0 from J; bases not matched to a gene: 10. This CDR3 is 15 amino acids long. Per germline, CDR1 TSESDYY and CDR2 QEAYKQQN. Judged by abundance, this clone is large. The sequencing here drew on peripheral blood, taken at time point 1 of longitudinal follow-up. The sequence derives from a human donor who was a Ugandan infant, either HIV-exposed or HIV-unexposed (not recorded which). J is TRDJ1 and V is TRAV38-2/DV8; 7 positions match TRDD3. CDR3 DNA sequence: TGTGCTTACTCTCTTTACTGGGGACACACCGATAAACTCATCTTT. Protein sequence: CAYSLYWGHTDKLIF.